The 15 T cell receptor beta chains below all came from one sample that was sequenced in a study of beta chain features in type 1 diabetes. General observations from the study: Type 1 diabetes patients had moderately but significantly shorter TCRB CDR3s in all four CD4+ subsets.

No antigen has been assigned to these receptors. Sequencing targeted expressed TCRB transcripts, as all isolated RNA had been reverse transcribed. Clones were sequenced by immunoSEQ multiplex PCR, and TCRdb holds only the in-frame ones, with some missing. Of roughly 330,000 clones in the sample, approximately 13% were seen once. Sequencing used naive CD4+ T cells from blood. The origin of the receptors is a young woman with type 1 diabetes.

The chain links TRBV19 to TRBJ2-7; TRBD2 matches 7 bases. The trim removed 6 bases at V and 0 bases at J, leaving 5 bases unmatched. The V gene's germline CDR1 is LNHDA and CDR2 SQIVND (reference sequence). The length of the CDR3 is 14 residues. The CDR3 sequence is CASSRTSSSYEQYF. For the CDR3, the DNA is TGTGCCAGTAGCAGGACTAGTAGCTCCTACGAGCAGTACTTC.

This chain joins TRBV7-2 and TRBJ1-5; D may be TRBD1 (5 bases). CDR1 and CDR2 (germline): SGHTA, FQGNSA. V was trimmed by 5 bases and J by 11 bases, leaving 16 bases between them. This CDR3 comprises 13 residues. CDR3 DNA sequence: TGTGCCAGCAGCCCTTCAATGCAGGGCGCCCAGCATTTT. Encoded protein: CASSPSMQGAQHF.

This clone was seen a few times. The chain recombines TRBV7-9 with TRBJ1-5; D unresolved. Germline V lookup: CDR1 SEHNR, CDR2 FQNEAQ (reference sequence). Between the trimmed V and J ends, which lost 4 bases and 5 bases, there was a span of 6 bases. The length of the CDR3 is 12 residues. CDR3 sequence: CASSYSDQPQHF. As DNA, the CDR3 is TGTGCCAGCAGCTACAGTGATCAGCCCCAGCATTTT.

This chain connects TRBV5-4 to TRBJ2-3; D gene ambiguous. Germline V gene data show CDR1 as SGHNT and CDR2 as YYREEE (reference sequence). The CDR3 is 15 residues long. Trimming took off 9 bases at V and 3 bases at J, with 20 bases between the two ends. The CDR3 protein is CATLPSERGTDTQYF. CDR3 nucleotides: TGTGCCACCCTCCCCTCGGAGCGAGGAACAGATACGCAGTATTTT.

This clone showed up just a few times. This chain joins TRBV18 and TRBJ1-5; D may be TRBD1 (6 bases). Germline V lookup: CDR1 KGHSH, CDR2 LQKENI. V lost 3 bases to trimming and J lost 4 bases, with 19 bases between them. The CDR3 loop spans 17 amino acids. As DNA, the CDR3 is TGTGCCAGCTCACCCACTTATACTGGACAGACGAATCAGCCCCAGCATTTT. Protein product: CASSPTYTGQTNQPQHF.

This clone turned up a few times. Other DNA sequences of this sample code for an identical CDR3. V usage is TRBV5-4 and J usage is TRBJ2-3, with D perhaps matching TRBD1 (5 bases). Germline V gene sequence: CDR1 SGHNT, CDR2 YYREEE (reference sequence). The V gene lost 1 base and the J gene lost 1 base, with 7 bases spanning the gap. This CDR3 has 14 amino acids. The CDR3 DNA follows: TGTGCCAGCAGCTTGCAGGGCCGCACAGATACGCAGTATTTT. It yields the protein CASSLQGRTDTQYF. Combining the CDR3 with reference TRBV5-4 and TRBJ2-3 gives the whole variable domain ETGVTQSPTHLIKTRGQQVTLRCSSQSGHNTVSWYQQALGQGPQFIFQYYREEENGRGNFPPRFSGLQFPNYSSELNVNALELDDSALYLCASSLQGRTDTQYFGPGTRLTVL.

Only one count was recorded for this clone. The chain recombines TRBV7-8 with TRBJ2-7, with TRBD1 identical over 9 bases. V shed 5 bases, J shed 3 bases, and the junction held 8 bases outside the gene matches. Germline CDR1 and CDR2: SGHVS and FQNEAQ. The CDR3 runs 15 residues. The DNA for the CDR3 is TGTGCCAGCAGCGCAGTGGACAGGGGCATCTACGAGCAGTACTTC. Its protein is CASSAVDRGIYEQYF.

The genes are TRBV5-4 and TRBJ2-3, with TRBD2 matching 13 bases. V dropped 0 bases and J dropped 3; count of bases not matched to a gene: 7. The CDR3 runs 18 residues. CDR1 SGHNT and CDR2 YYREEE come from the germline V gene (reference sequence). CDR3 region: CASSLEPGLAGLTDTQYF. DNA of the CDR3: TGTGCCAGCAGCTTGGAGCCGGGACTAGCGGGACTAACAGATACGCAGTATTTT.

This clone turned up a few times. The J gene is TRBJ2-2, the V gene TRBV7-2; the match to TRBD1 covers 7 bases. With V trimmed by 5 bases and J by 8 bases, 8 bases remained unmatched. The CDR3 length is 14 residues. Germline CDR1 is SGHTA and CDR2 is FQGNSA. The CDR3 sequence is CASSPDRKKGELFF. CDR3 DNA: TGTGCCAGCAGCCCGGACAGGAAGAAGGGGGAGCTGTTTTTT.

The V and J genes are TRBV9 and TRBJ1-1; a weak D match, TRBD1 (6 bases). The germline CDR1 and CDR2 sequences are SGDLS and YYNGEE. Trimming took off 0 bases at V and 0 bases at J, with 15 bases between the two ends. The CDR3 is 17 residues long. CDR3 loop: CASSVDPARGLNTEAFF. DNA for the CDR3: TGTGCCAGCAGCGTAGACCCGGCTAGGGGGTTGAACACTGAAGCTTTCTTT.

This clone was recorded a few times. The rearrangement joins TRBV6-1 to TRBJ2-5; 7 positions agree with TRBD1. The CDR3 has 17 residues. Germline lookup yields CDR1 MNHNS and CDR2 SASEGT. V was clipped by 3 bases and J by 0 bases; unmatched bases: 10. CDR3 in amino acids: CASSDPWGQLYQETQYF. DNA of the CDR3: TGTGCCAGCAGTGATCCCTGGGGACAGCTATACCAAGAGACCCAGTACTTC.

The table lists this clone with a few counts. This chain connects TRBV7-7 to TRBJ2-5, with TRBD1 as a possible D gene (5 bases). The CDR3 loop spans 13 amino acids. Germline V gene data show CDR1 as SSHAT and CDR2 as FNYEAQ (reference sequence). V was cut by 5 bases and J by 1 base, with 8 bases left in between. This CDR3 is CASSPDSQETQYF. As DNA, the CDR3 is TGTGCCAGCAGCCCAGACAGCCAAGAGACCCAGTACTTC.

This clone appeared a few times. The chain carries TRBV5-6 and TRBJ2-1; D is undetermined. The germline gives CDR1 SGHDT, CDR2 YYEEEE. Trimming took off 4 bases at V and 4 bases at J, with 15 bases between the two ends. The CDR3 is 15 residues long. In DNA form, the CDR3 reads TGTGCCAGCAGCCTCTTTGAGGTGGTTTACAATGAGCAGTTCTTC. Its protein is CASSLFEVVYNEQFF.

This chain connects TRBV18 to TRBJ2-2; D remains unclear. The length of the CDR3 is 15 residues. V dropped 3 bases and J dropped 0 bases, with 8 bases sitting between them. Germline CDR1 reads KGHSH; CDR2 reads LQKENI. The CDR3 DNA follows: TGTGCCAGCTCACCCGTTAGTTCGAACACCGGGGAGCTGTTTTTT. It yields the protein CASSPVSSNTGELFF. The whole variable domain, remainder taken from reference TRBV18 and TRBJ2-2, is NAGVMQNPRHLVRRRGQEARLRCSPMKGHSHVYWYRQLPEEGLKFMVYLQKENIIDESGMPKERFSAEFPKEGPSILRIQQVVRGDSAAYFCASSPVSSNTGELFFGEGSRLTVL.

The V gene is TRBV7-9, the J gene TRBJ2-1; TRBD1 agrees at 12 bases. The V segment lost 8 bases and the J segment 4 bases; nucleotides outside the gene matches: 6. From germline, CDR1 is SEHNR and CDR2 FQNEAQ (reference sequence). This CDR3 region has 15 residues. CDR3 loop: CASPGGQGAYNEQFF. In DNA, the CDR3 is TGTGCCAGCCCCGGGGGACAGGGGGCGTACAATGAGCAGTTCTTC.